The 9 T cell receptor beta chains listed next were all sequenced from one sample in a study of blood T cell repertoires in COVID-19 (dated by TCRdb to about 2020). The library was generated by the immunoSEQ multiplex PCR assay. Here the immuneACCESS table is served through TCRdb, limited to in-frame sequences with V and J called. Missing clones are a known gap in these copies; in checked studies unresolved V genes cover under half, and the rest lacks a known reason. Within this sample are about 270,000 clones, with approximately 86% of them counted one time only. The ten largest clones capture roughly 3% of the sample. Sequenced material: PBMCs or T cells enriched from blood (not recorded which). The receptors were sampled from a woman aged 18-29 years who had recovered from COVID-19.

The chain links TRBV21-1 to TRBJ2-2; TRBD1 is the table's D call, not checked against the DNA. TRBV21-1 is given as a pseudogene. CDR3 length equals 16 residues. Here the CDR3 reads CASSKNTGGHTGELFF. DNA for the CDR3: TGTGCCAGCAGCAAAAATACAGGGGGCCACACCGGGGAGCTGTTTTTT.

This clone was seen a handful of times. The chain carries TRBV3-1 (or the pseudogene TRBV3-2) and TRBJ1-1; D perhaps matches TRBD1 (5 bases). The ends were cut back, 3 bases at V and 1 base at J, with 12 bases in the middle. The CDR3 sequence is 15 residues long. The germline gives CDR1 LGHDT, CDR2 YNNKEL (reference sequence). DNA for the CDR3: TGTGCCAGCAGCCATTTAGGGGTCCCGAACACTGAAGCTTTCTTT. Translating gives CASSHLGVPNTEAFF.

This chain uses TRBV27 with TRBJ2-7; D is possibly TRBD1 (6 bases). With 5 bases removed from V and 3 bases from J, the gap between germline ends came to 23 bases. Germline CDR1 MNHEY, CDR2 SMNVEV (reference sequence). This CDR3 spans 17 amino acids. DNA of the CDR3: TGTGCCAGCAGTAAGGACAGAGGGATAGTGCCGAACTACGAGCAGTACTTC. This translates into CASSKDRGIVPNYEQYF.

The sample holds one count of this clone. The chain links TRBV19 to TRBJ2-2; 12 bases are shared with TRBD2. The CDR3 covers 16 residues. The trim removed 6 bases at V and 7 bases at J, leaving 9 bases unmatched. The germline V gene encodes CDR1 LNHDA and CDR2 SQIVND (reference sequence). The CDR3 loop reads CASSTGTSGLIGELFF. The CDR3 coding sequence is TGTGCCAGTAGCACCGGGACTAGCGGGTTGATCGGGGAGCTGTTTTTT.

CDR3 residues: CASSLALAGGYNEQFF. The CDR3 coding sequence is TGCGCCAGCAGCTTGGCCCTAGCAGGGGGCTACAATGAGCAGTTCTTC. The chain employs TRBV5-1 and TRBJ2-1, with 7 bases aligning to TRBD1. V trimming: 0 bases; J trimming: 3 bases; junction bases outside the gene matches: 6. Germline V gene lookup returns CDR1 SGHRS and CDR2 YFSETQ. There are 16 residues in the CDR3.

The chain's CDR3 is CASSSELSYNEQFF. CDR3 DNA: TGTGCCAGCAGTAGCGAGTTGTCCTACAATGAGCAGTTCTTC. The chain couples TRBV9 to TRBJ2-1; D might be TRBD2 (5 bases). V was pared by 5 bases and J by 1 base, with 10 bases between. The CDR3 covers 14 residues. Looked up from germline, CDR1 is SGDLS and CDR2 is YYNGEE.

The chain combines TRBV27 with TRBJ2-2; 11 nucleotides align to TRBD2. This CDR3 region has 15 residues. CDR1 and CDR2 from the germline V gene are MNHEY and SMNVEV (reference sequence). J lost 5 bases, V lost 5 bases, and 4 bases had no gene match. For the CDR3, the DNA is TGTGCCAGCAGTGCTAGGACTAGCGGGACCGGGGAGCTGTTTTTT. Translated, it gives CASSARTSGTGELFF.

The CDR3: CASSQGELNSYNEQFF. In nucleotides, the CDR3 is TGTGCCAGCAGCCAAGGCGAGTTAAACTCCTACAATGAGCAGTTCTTC. V is TRBV3-1 (or the pseudogene TRBV3-2) and J is TRBJ2-1; no definite D call. V was pared by 1 base and J by 0 bases, with 10 bases between. Germline loops: CDR1 LGHDT, CDR2 YNNKEL (reference sequence). The CDR3 runs to 16 residues.

This clone came up once. The J gene is TRBJ2-3, the V gene TRBV2; D unresolved. The CDR3 loop spans 13 amino acids. In germline, CDR1 is SNHLY, CDR2 FYNNEI. Trimming took 1 base from V and 5 from J, leaving 7 bases between them. The CDR3, as DNA: TGTGCCAGCAGTGAAGAGAACGGAGATACGCAGTATTTT. Translated: CASSEENGDTQYF. Full variable domain (rest looked up from reference TRBV2 and TRBJ2-3): EPEVTQTPSHQVTQMGQEVILRCVPISNHLYFYWYRQILGQKVEFLVSFYNNEISEKSEIFDDQFSVERPDGSNFTLKIRSTKLEDSAMYFCASSEENGDTQYFGPGTRLTVL.